Below, one T cell receptor (beta chain) is given with its context. Trimming removed 0 bases at V and 8 bases at J, with 10 bases between. The CDR3 runs to 13 residues. From germline, CDR1 is LGHNA and CDR2 YNFKEQ. The record originates from a study of CD8+ T cells in alopecia areata. Whole-study context: The tofacitinib course ran for 6 to 18 months and was followed by 6 months off drug.

Treatment: oral pan-JAK inhibitor, 5-10 mg twice daily. cDNA serving as the sequencing template came from extracted, reverse transcribed RNA. Measured with immunoSEQ multiplex PCR; TCRdb has only the in-frame clones, and not every one. The table records a few hundred thousand clones, over 40% of them present only once. The input for sequencing was CD4+ T cells sorted from blood, taken at approximately week 37, from a patient treated with tofacitinib. This clonotype originated in a human donor with alopecia areata. The chain links TRBV4-2 to TRBJ1-2; D is unclear. The DNA for the CDR3 is TGTGCCAGCAGCCAAGAATGGCCGGGGGGCTACACCTTC. Residues: CASSQEWPGGYTF.